The entry that follows covers one TCR beta chain sequence. Its antigen is not identified. These data belong to a study of T cell responses to AZD1222 COVID-19 vaccine. Whole-study findings and limits: Clonal diversity may have been underestimated, and the donors were mostly white British, with more females than males. Spike-specific TCR repertoires showed rising breadth and depth after two AZD1222 doses.

Some clones are missing from TCRdb's copy, which holds only in-frame ones; the method was immunoSEQ multiplex PCR. The sample has about 160,000 clones, 90% to 95% seen once. This CDR3 spans 17 amino acids. Trimming took off 0 bases at V and 1 base at J, with 13 bases between the two ends. Germline V gene data show CDR1 as SGHDN and CDR2 as FVKESK. The chain uses TRBV14 and TRBJ2-1; a possible D gene is TRBD1 (5 bases). Specimen: peripheral blood, collected on day 0 of AZD1222 vaccination. This sequence originates from an adult in good health. The CDR3 region has the DNA TGTGCCAGCAGCCAAGATCTAATCAGGGTATCCTACAATGAGCAGTTCTTC. Residues: CASSQDLIRVSYNEQFF.